A selection of T cell receptor beta chains follows, all from one sample in a study of blood T cell repertoires in COVID-19. This table comes from immunoSEQ multiplex PCR, and its TCRdb copy is limited to in-frame clones, with some not included. Of about 170,000 clones listed, roughly 84% are singletons. The sequencing sample was made of peripheral blood. The receptors here all came from a man between 65 and 80 years old with active or convalescent COVID-19. Both conserved end residues are part of each CDR3. Fields, in order: D gene, clone size, J gene, V gene, CDR3 DNA, CDR3 protein. The D gene is left open where the match is weak. Only part of the rows carry a size: once, few, many, or a class if the clone is expanded.

>TRBD2|NA|TRBJ2-1|TRBV7-3
TGTGCCAGCAGCTTAAGGACTTGGAACCTAGCGGGAGGGCCGCCTATTTTCAATGAGCAGTTCTTC
CASSLRTWNLAGGPPIFNEQFF
>TRBD2|NA|TRBJ2-2|TRBV7-3
TGTGCCAGCAGCACACTAGCGGGGAGCACCGGGGAGCTGTTTTTT
CASSTLAGSTGELFF
>TRBD2|NA|TRBJ2-2|TRBV7-2
TGTGCCAGCAGCTTTGTACTAGCGGGGGGACCTAGGGAGCTGTTTTTT
CASSFVLAGGPRELFF
>TRBD1|NA|TRBJ1-1|TRBV6-5
TGTGCCAGCAGCACGGGACAGACGATGAACACTGAAGCTTTCTTT
CASSTGQTMNTEAFF
>TRBD1|NA|TRBJ1-5|TRBV6-6
TGTGCCAGCAGAAGATTTGACAGGGGGCTGGATCAGCCCCAGCATTTT
CASRRFDRGLDQPQHF
>TRBD1|NA|TRBJ1-1|TRBV6-6
TGTGCCAGCAGCCCCCCAGGGGGACTGAACACTGAAGCTTTCTTT
CASSPPGGLNTEAFF
>TRBD1|once|TRBJ1-1|TRBV7-8
TGTGCCAGCAGCCCCTGGGACAGGGGGAACACTGAAGCTTTCTTT
CASSPWDRGNTEAFF
>NA|NA|TRBJ1-1|TRBV29-1
TGCAGCGTTGATCGAAGAAGGGGGAACACTGAAGCTTTCTTT
CSVDRRRGNTEAFF
>NA|NA|TRBJ1-2|TRBV5-4
TGTGCCAGCAGCCGCTATGCAGGGGTTGATGGCTACACCTTC
CASSRYAGVDGYTF
>TRBD1|NA|TRBJ2-5|TRBV19
TGTGCCAGTAGTTCCAGGGGGTCCGATATGGAGACCCAGTACTTC
CASSSRGSDMETQYF
>TRBD2|NA|TRBJ2-1|TRBV4-2
TGTGCCAGCAGCCAAGATGGGGCCGGGACTATGCACAATGAGCAGTTCTTC
CASSQDGAGTMHNEQFF
>NA|NA|TRBJ2-7|TRBV29-1
TGCAGCGCCAGACTCCGGGGAGTCTACGAGCAGTACTTC
CSARLRGVYEQYF
>NA|NA|TRBJ2-1|TRBV5-8
TGTGCCAGCAGCTTGCTATTCGCCTACAATGAGCAGTTCTTC
CASSLLFAYNEQFF
>TRBD1|NA|TRBJ2-6|TRBV19
TGTGCCAGTAGGAAGACAGGGGGCGGGTCTGGGGCCAACGTCCTGACTTTC
CASRKTGGGSGANVLTF
>NA|few|TRBJ1-1|TRBV6-1
TGTGCCAGCAGTGACGGACTGTTAAAAGCTTTCTTT
CASSDGLLKAFF
>TRBD2|NA|TRBJ2-5|TRBV18
TGTGCCAGCCTGGAGAGAGGACTAGGAGGGGAGACCCAGTACTTC
CASLERGLGGETQYF
>NA|NA|TRBJ1-2|TRBV19
TGTGCCAGTAGTATCCGTTCGGCGGTAAACTATGGCTACACCTTC
CASSIRSAVNYGYTF
>NA|NA|TRBJ1-2|TRBV4-3
TGCGCCAGCAGCCGGAGAGATCCGGGACAAGATGGCTACACCTTC
CASSRRDPGQDGYTF
>TRBD1|few|TRBJ1-2|TRBV29-1
TGCAGCGTATCCGACAGGGGGCTGGGTGGCTACACCTTC
CSVSDRGLGGYTF
>NA|few|TRBJ2-1|TRBV6-2/TRBV6-3
TGTGCCAGCAGTTACTCGTCCGGACAACCCTACAATGAGCAGTTCTTC
CASSYSSGQPYNEQFF
>TRBD2|NA|TRBJ2-1|TRBV7-3
TGTGCCAGCAGCCCGGCGGGAGCCTACAATGAGCAGTTCTTC
CASSPAGAYNEQFF
>NA|NA|TRBJ2-1|TRBV6-2/TRBV6-3
TGTGCCAGCAGTTACTCGGTGGGGCACTACAATGAGCAGTTCTTC
CASSYSVGHYNEQFF
>NA|NA|TRBJ1-5|TRBV30
TGTGCCTGGACTTCACCGGGGACAACTGATCAGCCCCAGCATTTT
CAWTSPGTTDQPQHF
>NA|NA|TRBJ1-1|TRBV19
TGTGCCAGTACCCCCCGGCAAGCAGGGGTTGACACTGAAGCTTTCTTT
CASTPRQAGVDTEAFF
>NA|once|TRBJ2-5|TRBV7-7
TGTGCTAGCAGCGCGGGACCGGGCGGTCAGACCCAGTACTTC
CASSAGPGGQTQYF
>NA|NA|TRBJ2-5|TRBV18
TGTGCCAGCTCACCACCGTGGTCAGAAACGAACCAAGAGACCCAGTACTTC
CASSPPWSETNQETQYF
>TRBD2|NA|TRBJ2-3|TRBV30
TGTGCCTGGACCCGGGGGTTAACTAGCGGGGGGACAGATACGCAGTATTTT
CAWTRGLTSGGTDTQYF
>NA|NA|TRBJ2-7|TRBV5-1
TGCGCCAGCAGCTTGTTTGGGGAGTCCTACGAGCAGTACTTC
CASSLFGESYEQYF
>NA|few|TRBJ1-1|TRBV28
TGTGCCAGCAGCCGATGGACAATCCGAGAGTCTGAAGCTTTCTTT
CASSRWTIRESEAFF
>TRBD1|NA|TRBJ1-1|TRBV9
TGTGCCAGCAGTGGAGGGGGCAGGGACGCTGAAGCTTTCTTT
CASSGGGRDAEAFF
>TRBD2|NA|TRBJ2-1|TRBV3-1/TRBV3-2
TGTGCCAGCAGCCAGCCTAGCGGGGGGACGAATGAGCAGTTCTTC
CASSQPSGGTNEQFF
>TRBD1|NA|TRBJ1-1|TRBV5-1
TGCGCCAGCAGCGCGACAGGGCTCTACGAAGCTTTCTTT
CASSATGLYEAFF
>NA|few|TRBJ2-2|TRBV7-7
TGTGCCAGCAGCTTAGCGATGGGGGGGAACACCGGGGAGCTGTTTTTT
CASSLAMGGNTGELFF
>TRBD1|NA|TRBJ1-5|TRBV10-1
TGCGCCAGCAGTGAAGGAGGGACAGGGGGCAATCAGCCCCAGCATTTT
CASSEGGTGGNQPQHF
>TRBD1|NA|TRBJ2-5|TRBV11-2
TGTGCCAGCAGCTTAGACAGGGGGACGGAGACCCAGTACTTC
CASSLDRGTETQYF
>TRBD1|NA|TRBJ1-1|TRBV4-3
TGCGCCAGCAGCCAGCGCAGGGGGCAGAACACTGAAGCTTTCTTT
CASSQRRGQNTEAFF
>NA|NA|TRBJ2-1|TRBV14
TGTGCCAGCAGCCTACTAGTGTACAATGAGCAGTTCTTC
CASSLLVYNEQFF
>TRBD1|NA|TRBJ1-4|TRBV10-3
TGTGCCATCAGTGATGCAGACAGGGTGGACGAAAAACTGTTTTTT
CAISDADRVDEKLFF
>TRBD1|NA|TRBJ2-7|TRBV7-2
TGTGCCAGCAGCTTAAGACAGGGTTACGAGCAGTACTTC
CASSLRQGYEQYF
>NA|NA|TRBJ2-7|TRBV5-6
TGTGCCAGCAGCGGCCCCTACGAGCAGTACTTC
CASSGPYEQYF
>NA|NA|TRBJ2-2|TRBV24-1
TGTGCCACCAGTGCCCCGGGGGTCCAGAGCACCGGGGAGCTGTTTTTT
CATSAPGVQSTGELFF
>TRBD2|once|TRBJ2-1|TRBV24-1
TGTGCCACCAGTGATTTAAAGGCTAGCGGGAGCTCCTACAATGAGCAGTTCTTC
CATSDLKASGSSYNEQFF
>TRBD1|NA|TRBJ1-1|TRBV5-1
TGCGCCAGCAGGTCTCTGACAGGGGCCAGCACTGAAGCTTTCTTT
CASRSLTGASTEAFF
>NA|NA|TRBJ1-5|TRBV7-2
TGTGCCAGCAGCTTGGGAGCTTATAGCAATCAGCCCCAGCATTTT
CASSLGAYSNQPQHF
>TRBD2|few|TRBJ2-2|TRBV7-9
TGTGCCAGCACCCAAAGCTTAACGCGGGGGAACGCAGTGGCCGGGGAGCTGTTTTTT
CASTQSLTRGNAVAGELFF
>NA|NA|TRBJ2-1|TRBV5-1
TGCGCCAGCAGCTTGGTCTCCAGCTCCTACAATGAGCAGTTCTTC
CASSLVSSSYNEQFF
>TRBD2|NA|TRBJ2-3|TRBV3-1/TRBV3-2
TGTGCCAGCAGCCCCCTCGGTGGGAGGGCCCCCACAGATACGCAGTATTTT
CASSPLGGRAPTDTQYF
>NA|once|TRBJ2-5|TRBV30
TGTGCCTGGAGCCGGGACACGGAGACCCAGTACTTC
CAWSRDTETQYF
>TRBD2|NA|TRBJ2-3|TRBV4-3
TGCGCCAGCAGCCTTGGGACTAGCGGAAACACAGATACGCAGTATTTT
CASSLGTSGNTDTQYF
>TRBD1|NA|TRBJ1-2|TRBV11-2
TGTGCCAGCAGCTTGGGACAGTTTTATGGCTACACCTTC
CASSLGQFYGYTF
>TRBD1|NA|TRBJ1-1|TRBV6-5
TGTGCCAGCAGTTATGGGACAGGGGGCGCGGGGACTGAAGCTTTCTTT
CASSYGTGGAGTEAFF
>TRBD1|NA|TRBJ2-2|TRBV2
TGTGCCAGCAGTGAGGCCCAGGGGGCGAAGGACACCGGGGAGCTGTTTTTT
CASSEAQGAKDTGELFF
>TRBD1|NA|TRBJ2-3|TRBV28
TGTGCCAGCAGTTACCCGGGACAGGGGACAGATACGCAGTATTTT
CASSYPGQGTDTQYF
>TRBD1|once|TRBJ1-5|TRBV6-6
TGTGCCAGCAGTACCCGGACAGGGGATCAGCCCCAGCATTTT
CASSTRTGDQPQHF
>NA|NA|TRBJ2-5|TRBV5-1
TGCGCCAGCAGCTCATACAGCACCCAAGAGACCCAGTACTTC
CASSSYSTQETQYF
>NA|once|TRBJ2-3|TRBV3-1/TRBV3-2
TGTGCCAGCAGCCAAGATAGAGATACGCAGTATTTT
CASSQDRDTQYF